The 21 T cell receptor beta chains in this list originate from one sample, sequenced in a study of blood T cells in healthy people across ages. With a J-beta primer mix and a sample-barcoded 5' primer, a second PCR ran about 6 to 11 cycles. TCRdb processed the 5' RACE reads anew with MiXCR; each CDR3 protein has one entry. The sample includes around 900,000 distinct CDR3 sequences, roughly 26% of them seen just once. The sequenced material came from blood. These receptors were collected from a woman over 75 in good health.

As concerns this clonotype: A read error may be the cause here, since a much bigger clone is one base away. The CDR3 nucleotides read TGTGCCAGCAGTAAACAGGAAAACTATAATGGCTACACCTTC. Protein sequence: CASSKQENYNGYTF. This sequence joins TRBV27 and TRBJ1-2; a possible D gene is TRBD1 (5 bases). Germline-derived CDR1 and CDR2 are MNHEY and SMNVEV (reference sequence). V was shortened by 5 bases and J by 6 bases, with 16 bases between the two germline ends. This CDR3 has 14 amino acids.

The rearrangement joins TRBV30 to TRBJ1-1; D is unclear. The CDR3 contains 14 residues. V lost 1 base and J 0 bases, leaving 9 bases between the germline ends. The germline gives CDR1 GTSNPN, CDR2 SVGIG (reference sequence). The CDR3 sequence is CAWSEGGVNTEAFF. The DNA of the CDR3 is TGTGCCTGGAGTGAAGGCGGAGTGAACACTGAAGCTTTCTTT.

This clonotype has a count of ten or more. The V gene is TRBV12-3 or TRBV12-4, the J gene TRBJ1-2; unclear D gene. The CDR3 consists of 14 residues. Trimming pared 5 bases from V and 3 bases from J, leaving 13 bases between. In DNA form, the CDR3 reads TGTGCCAGCAGTGACTCCTATGGGGACTATGGCTACACCTTC. It encodes CASSDSYGDYGYTF.

The V call is TRBV5-1, the J call TRBJ1-2, with D tentatively TRBD1 (6 bases). This CDR3 has 16 amino acids. The germline CDR1 and CDR2 sequences are SGHRS and YFSETQ. Deletions cut 0 bases from V and 10 bases from J, with 22 bases between. Written as DNA, the CDR3 is TGCGCCAGCAGCTTGGGAGGGGGGACCTCCCTAGATGACTACACCTTC. Its protein is CASSLGGGTSLDDYTF.

The rearrangement joins TRBV7-9 to TRBJ1-5; 7 bases agree with TRBD1. CDR1 is SEHNR, CDR2 FQNEAQ, per germline (reference sequence). The length of the CDR3 is 20 residues. Trimming at V came to 4 bases and at J to 4 bases, leaving 22 bases not matched to a gene. As DNA, the CDR3 is TGTGCCAGCAGCTCCCGAAAGCCGACAGGGATGGTTATTGGTAATCAGCCCCAGCATTTT. Translated, it gives CASSSRKPTGMVIGNQPQHF.

This CDR3 reads CASSPDLLRDTEAFF. In DNA, the CDR3 is TGTGCCAGCAGCCCTGATCTCCTAAGGGACACTGAAGCTTTCTTT. The rearrangement joins TRBV3-1 to TRBJ1-1; D gene uncertain. Germline CDR1 reads LGHDT; CDR2 reads YNNKEL (reference sequence). The CDR3 is made up of 15 amino acids. Trimming removed 4 bases from V and 3 bases from J, with 15 bases in between.

Comments on this clonotype: It may be a read error: a sequence one base away is much more abundant. The DNA for the CDR3 is TGTGCCAGCAGCTTAGTGCCGGCAAATGAGCAGTACTTC. This gives the protein CASSLVPANEQYF. This chain connects TRBV7-2 to TRBJ2-7; D is unresolved. The CDR3 consists of 13 residues. Between the trimmed V and J ends, which lost 1 base and 7 bases, there was a span of 11 bases. The germline gives CDR1 SGHTA, CDR2 FQGNSA.

J is TRBJ2-5 and V is TRBV6-2 or TRBV6-3; the match to TRBD2 covers 7 bases. Losses at the gene ends were 7 bases for V and 11 bases for J; bases not matched to a gene: 16. From germline, CDR1 is MNHEY and CDR2 SVGEGT. The CDR3 spans 14 residues. CDR3 region: CASIWGGTKDEQYF. In DNA form, the CDR3 reads TGTGCCAGCATTTGGGGGGGGACTAAAGATGAGCAGTACTTC.

The V call is TRBV7-2, the J call TRBJ2-7; 7 bases are shared with TRBD2. The V segment lost 5 bases and the J segment 1 base; nucleotides outside the gene matches: 11. Germline V lookup: CDR1 SGHTA, CDR2 FQGNSA. This CDR3 spans 16 amino acids. CDR3 amino acids: CASSEGVGGSSYEQYF. The CDR3 DNA follows: TGTGCCAGCAGCGAAGGGGTGGGGGGGAGTTCCTACGAGCAGTACTTC.

The rearrangement uses TRBV5-6 and TRBJ2-5; possibly TRBD2 for D (5 bases). The CDR3 runs 14 residues. Germline V CDR1 and CDR2: SGHDT, YYEEEE. V was trimmed by 1 base and J by 5 bases, leaving 12 bases between them. The CDR3 loop is CASSLFLPGETQYF. CDR3 nucleotides: TGTGCCAGCAGCTTGTTCCTGCCGGGGGAGACCCAGTACTTC. The variable domain in full, completed from reference TRBV5-6 and TRBJ2-5, reads DAGVTQSPTHLIKTRGQQVTLRCSPKSGHDTVSWYQQALGQGPQFIFQYYEEEERQRGNFPDRFSGHQFPNYSSELNVNALLLGDSALYLCASSLFLPGETQYFGPGTRLLVL.

This clonotype was picked up a small number of times. A much more abundant neighbour one base away suggests this may be a read error. The rearrangement links TRBV7-2 to TRBJ2-1; 7 positions agree with TRBD2. The better agreement between TRBJ2-7 and the DNA end casts doubt on the J call. This CDR3 is built from 16 residues. Germline-derived CDR1 and CDR2 are SGHTA and FQGNSA. The CDR3 region is CASSSTRGSSYNEQYF. CDR3 sequence (DNA): TGTGCCAGCAGCTCAACGCGGGGGAGCTCCTACAATGAGCAGTACTTC.

The V gene is TRBV20-1, the J gene TRBJ1-6; D ambiguous. Germline CDR1 DFQATT, CDR2 SNEGSKA (reference sequence). The CDR3 contains 15 residues. V dropped 5 bases and J dropped 9 bases, with 20 bases sitting between them. In DNA, the CDR3 is TGCAGTGCTCAATTGATCGGTGCCCGGACTTCACCCCTCCACTTT. It translates to CSAQLIGARTSPLHF.

The gene calls are TRBV5-1 and TRBJ2-7; no definite D call. The V end lost 4 bases, the J end lost 3 bases, and 17 bases lay between the germline ends. Germline CDR1 SGHRS, CDR2 YFSETQ. The CDR3 spans 15 residues. CDR3 bases: TGCGCCAGCAGCCCCTACGGTGCGGACCTCTACGAGCAGTACTTC. Its translation: CASSPYGADLYEQYF.

This clonotype was counted only a few times. The chain links TRBV30 to TRBJ2-3; D unresolved. The germline V gene encodes CDR1 GTSNPN and CDR2 SVGIG (reference sequence). The V end lost 3 bases, the J end lost 4 bases, and 17 bases lay between the germline ends. This CDR3 spans 15 amino acids. The CDR3 DNA is TGTGCCTGGAGCCCCCCCTCGGTCGCGCCAGATACGCAGTATTTT. This codes for CAWSPPSVAPDTQYF.

This clonotype turned up a few times. The chain links TRBV10-3 to TRBJ1-1; D possibly corresponds to TRBD1 (6 bases). Per germline, CDR1 ENHRY and CDR2 SYGVKD. The CDR3 consists of 13 residues. V was cut by 3 bases and J by 1 base, with 6 bases left in between. CDR3 in amino acids: CAISDRGNTEAFF. In DNA form, the CDR3 reads TGTGCCATCAGTGACAGGGGGAACACTGAAGCTTTCTTT.

CDR3 nucleotides: TGTGCCAGCAGTTTTAGCGGGGTCTCCTACAATGAGCAGTTCTTC. This sequence encodes CASSFSGVSYNEQFF. This chain links TRBV7-9 with TRBJ2-1; 8 positions agree with TRBD2. CDR3 size: 15 residues. Germline V gene data show CDR1 as SEHNR and CDR2 as FQNEAQ (reference sequence). The junction had 4 bases not matched to a gene; V was cut back by 6 bases and J by 0 bases. The full variable domain, in which reference TRBV7-9 and TRBJ2-1 provide the parts outside the CDR3, is DTGVSQNPRHKITKRGQNVTFRCDPISEHNRLYWYRQTLGQGPEFLTYFQNEAQLEKSRLLSDRFSAERPKGSFSTLEIQRTEQGDSAMYLCASSFSGVSYNEQFFGPGTRLTVL.

This clonotype occurred many times. DNA of the CDR3: TGCAGTGCTAGAGATAGGGGGGGCCGTTCTGAGGAGCAGTTCTTC. It is translated as CSARDRGGRSEEQFF. This chain joins TRBV20-1 and TRBJ2-1, with a possible D match to TRBD2 (7 bases). The CDR3 sequence is 15 residues long. The V gene lost 0 bases and the J gene lost 10 bases, with 19 bases spanning the gap. Germline-derived CDR1 and CDR2 are DFQATT and SNEGSKA (reference sequence).

On this clonotype: This may be a read error: a much more frequent sequence differs by one nucleotide. The rearrangement links TRBV4-3 to TRBJ1-2; 8 bases map to TRBD1. The CDR3 has 14 amino acids. Germline CDR1 is LGHNA and CDR2 is YSLEER. In nucleotides, the CDR3 is TGCGTCAGCAGCATCCAGGGGGCAGGATATGGCTACACCTTC. The encoded protein is CVSSIQGAGYGYTF.

This clonotype has just a few counts. The chain uses TRBV20-1 and TRBJ2-5; D gene uncertain. Trimming left V 5 bases short and J 6 bases short, with 13 bases between. This CDR3 spans 12 amino acids. Germline-derived CDR1 and CDR2 are DFQATT and SNEGSKA (reference sequence). The CDR3 sequence is CSAPMAEKTQYF. In DNA, the CDR3 is TGCAGTGCTCCCATGGCAGAAAAGACCCAGTACTTC.

V usage is TRBV5-1 and J usage is TRBJ2-2; D is unresolved. The CDR3 spans 16 residues. V lost 0 bases and J 0 bases, leaving 9 bases between the germline ends. Germline CDR1 and CDR2: SGHRS and YFSETQ. This CDR3 is CASSLGPVSNTGELFF. CDR3 sequence (DNA): TGCGCCAGCAGCTTGGGGCCAGTCTCGAACACCGGGGAGCTGTTTTTT.

Concerning this clonotype: The CDR3 ends on some other residue instead of the conserved phenylalanine or tryptophan, so this is likely a read error. Because the CDR3's place on the DNA is in doubt, the DNA is left out and the CDR3 is given as listed by TCRdb. The chain combines TRBV12-3 or TRBV12-4 with TRBJ2-3. Ends included, the CDR3 has 14 residues. CDR3 region: CASKHRLSTDTEYS.